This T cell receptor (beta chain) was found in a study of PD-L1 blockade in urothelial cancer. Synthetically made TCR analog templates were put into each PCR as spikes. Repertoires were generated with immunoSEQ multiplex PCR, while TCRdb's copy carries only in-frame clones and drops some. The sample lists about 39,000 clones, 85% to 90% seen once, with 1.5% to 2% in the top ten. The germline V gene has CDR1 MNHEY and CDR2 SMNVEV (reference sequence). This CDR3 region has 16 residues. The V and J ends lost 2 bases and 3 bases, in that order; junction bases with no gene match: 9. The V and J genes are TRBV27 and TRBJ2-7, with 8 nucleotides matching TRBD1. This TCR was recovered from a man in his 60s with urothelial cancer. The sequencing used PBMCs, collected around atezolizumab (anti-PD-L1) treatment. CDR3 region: CASSLQSQGALYEQYF. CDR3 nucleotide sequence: TGTGCCAGCAGTTTACAGTCCCAGGGGGCCCTCTACGAGCAGTACTTC.